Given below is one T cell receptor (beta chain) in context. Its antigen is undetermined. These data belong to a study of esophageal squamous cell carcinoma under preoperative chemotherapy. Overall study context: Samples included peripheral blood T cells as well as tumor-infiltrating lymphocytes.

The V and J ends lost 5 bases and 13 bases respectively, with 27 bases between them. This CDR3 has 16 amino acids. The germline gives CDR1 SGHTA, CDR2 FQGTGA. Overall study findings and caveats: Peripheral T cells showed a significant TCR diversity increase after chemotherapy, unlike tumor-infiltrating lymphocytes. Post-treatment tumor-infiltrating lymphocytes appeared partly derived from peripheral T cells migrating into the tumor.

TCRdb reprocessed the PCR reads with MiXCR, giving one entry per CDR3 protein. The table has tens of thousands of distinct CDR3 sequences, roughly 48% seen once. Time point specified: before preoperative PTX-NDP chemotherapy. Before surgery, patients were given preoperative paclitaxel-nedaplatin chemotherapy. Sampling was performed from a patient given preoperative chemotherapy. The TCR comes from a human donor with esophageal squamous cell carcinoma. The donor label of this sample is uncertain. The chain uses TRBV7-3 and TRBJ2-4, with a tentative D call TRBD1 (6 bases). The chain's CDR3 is CASSASGASTKNTQYF. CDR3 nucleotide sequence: TGTGCCAGCAGCGCCTCAGGGGCCTCAACCAAAAACACGCAGTACTTC. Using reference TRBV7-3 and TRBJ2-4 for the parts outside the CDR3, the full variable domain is GAGVSQTPSNKVTEKGKYVELRCDPISGHTALYWYRQSLGQGPEFLIYFQGTGAADDSGLPNDRFFAVRPEGSVSTLKIQRTERGDSAVYLCASSASGASTKNTQYFGAGTRLSVL.